This is a list of T cell receptor beta chains from one sample in a study of OX40 agonist ivuxolimab in advanced cancers. Profiling relied on immunoSEQ multiplex PCR, and the TCRdb table lists in-frame clones only, not all of them. This sample has about 46,000 clones, with 91% found just once. Sequences were derived from CD4+ or CD8+ T cells sorted from blood, sampled in a trial of the OX40 agonist ivuxolimab. The source is an adult with an advanced solid tumor such as melanoma, head and neck, liver or kidney cancer. Both conserved end residues are part of each CDR3. A D gene is named only where the DNA matches it firmly. A clone size is listed for some rows: how often the clone was seen (once, few, many), or a class if it is expanded.

cdr3_aa	cdr3_nt	cdr3_length	v_call	j_call	clone_size	d_call
CSVEGDRTFGGYTF	TGCAGCGTTGAAGGGGACAGGACTTTCGGTGGCTACACCTTC	14	TRBV29-1	TRBJ1-2	-	TRBD1
CASSVGTDNEQYF	TGTGCCAGCAGCGTCGGGACAGACAACGAGCAGTACTTC	13	TRBV9	TRBJ2-7	-	TRBD1
CASSPRQGLDPNSPLHF	TGTGCCAGCTCACCACGACAGGGGTTGGACCCTAATTCACCCCTCCACTTT	17	TRBV18	TRBJ1-6	-	TRBD1
CASSWIQEEKLFF	TGTGCCAGCAGCTGGATACAGGAAGAAAAACTGTTTTTT	13	TRBV28	TRBJ1-4	-	-
CSVIGVSTGELFF	TGCAGCGTTATCGGGGTCTCCACCGGGGAGCTGTTTTTT	13	TRBV29-1	TRBJ2-2	once	-
CSVDRAGESYEQYF	TGCAGCGTTGACAGAGCGGGAGAGTCCTACGAGCAGTACTTC	14	TRBV29-1	TRBJ2-7	-	TRBD2
CASSLIPRDSTEAFF	TGTGCCAGCAGTCTTATCCCCCGGGACAGCACTGAAGCTTTCTTT	15	TRBV27	TRBJ1-1	-	TRBD1
CASSQDPGEGANEQFF	TGCGCCAGCAGCCAAGACCCAGGGGAGGGGGCCAATGAGCAGTTCTTC	16	TRBV4-1	TRBJ2-1	-	-
CASTGSGNIQYF	TGTGCCAGCACGGGCTCAGGGAACATTCAGTACTTC	12	TRBV9	TRBJ2-4	-	-
CASSDSRTSGYLEQFF	TGTGCCAGCAGTGACAGCAGGACTAGCGGGTACCTCGAGCAGTTCTTC	16	TRBV6-1	TRBJ2-1	-	TRBD2
CASSFGTGVGGYTF	TGTGCCAGCAGCTTCGGAACAGGGGTTGGTGGCTACACCTTC	14	TRBV5-6	TRBJ1-2	-	TRBD1
CASSPRTSGRNTGELFF	TGTGCCAGCAGCCCCCGGACTAGCGGGAGGAACACCGGGGAGCTGTTTTTT	17	TRBV5-6	TRBJ2-2	-	TRBD2
CASSVHPDSGNTIYF	TGTGCCAGCAGTGTCCACCCGGACTCTGGAAACACCATATATTTT	15	TRBV6-1	TRBJ1-3	-	-
CASSVVRGGPDTQYF	TGTGCCAGCAGCGTAGTGCGGGGGGGCCCCGATACGCAGTATTTT	15	TRBV9	TRBJ2-3	few	TRBD2
CASSFAGTNQPQHF	TGTGCCAGCAGTTTCGCAGGGACAAATCAGCCCCAGCATTTT	14	TRBV28	TRBJ1-5	-	-
CASSGGQPQHF	TGTGCCTCCTCGGGGGGCCAGCCCCAGCATTTT	11	TRBV19	TRBJ1-5	-	-
CASSQDGTDRGETQYF	TGCGCCAGCAGCCAAGACGGGACGGACCGCGGGGAGACCCAGTACTTC	16	TRBV4-3	TRBJ2-5	once	-
CASSPSGTSGYGQYF	TGTGCCAGCAGTCCCTCCGGGACTAGCGGTTACGGGCAGTACTTC	15	TRBV27	TRBJ2-7	-	TRBD2
CASSLMSSGRGEQYF	TGTGCCAGCAGTTTAATGTCTAGCGGGAGGGGCGAGCAGTACTTC	15	TRBV28	TRBJ2-7	-	TRBD2
CASSLAPWENTGELFF	TGTGCCAGCAGCTTGGCCCCATGGGAAAACACCGGGGAGCTGTTTTTT	16	TRBV7-3	TRBJ2-2	-	-
CASSSGVGSYNEQFF	TGTGCCAGCAGTTCAGGGGTAGGATCCTACAATGAGCAGTTCTTC	15	TRBV6-4	TRBJ2-1	large	-
CASTGTGINEQFF	TGCGCCAGCACCGGGACAGGGATCAATGAGCAGTTCTTC	13	TRBV5-1	TRBJ2-1	-	TRBD1